This entry lists 10 T cell receptor beta chains sequenced from one sample in a study of response to subunit inactivated influenza vaccine. One entry per CDR3 protein results from TCRdb running MiXCR on the RT-PCR reads. The data show hundreds of thousands of distinct CDR3 sequences, approximately 23% seen once. This specimen consisted of PBMCs from blood, obtained 21 months after vaccination. The receptors derive from a man in his fifties or sixties who received an inactivated influenza vaccine.

This chain joins TRBV12-3 or TRBV12-4 and TRBJ2-7, with TRBD1 as a possible D gene (5 bases). V dropped 3 bases and J dropped 2 bases, with 8 bases sitting between them. The CDR3 spans 13 residues. The CDR3 reads CASSFRVTYEQYF. CDR3 bases: TGTGCCAGCAGTTTCAGGGTGACCTACGAGCAGTACTTC.

This sequence joins TRBV7-2 and TRBJ2-3, with D tentatively TRBD2 (6 bases). Germline CDR1 SGHTA, CDR2 FQGNSA. With 3 bases removed from V and 4 bases from J, the gap between germline ends came to 14 bases. The CDR3 runs 15 residues. CDR3 in amino acids: CASSFRGLWADTQYF. CDR3 nucleotides: TGTGCCAGCAGCTTCCGGGGACTCTGGGCAGATACGCAGTATTTT.

The genes are TRBV4-2 and TRBJ1-5; D is ambiguous. V lost 0 bases and J 5 bases, leaving 8 bases between the germline ends. This CDR3 has 14 residues. CDR1 LGHNA and CDR2 YNFKEQ come from the germline V gene. The CDR3 bases are TGTGCCAGCAGCCAAGATAGGCGGGATCAGCCCCAGCATTTT. This sequence encodes CASSQDRRDQPQHF.

Written as DNA, the CDR3 is TGTGCCAGCAGCCTGGTGGGGGAGGTGTTAGAGACCCAGTACTTC. Translated: CASSLVGEVLETQYF. The rearrangement uses TRBV7-6 and TRBJ2-5; the D gene is possibly TRBD2 (6 bases). Germline CDR1 SGHVS, CDR2 FNYEAQ. CDR3 size: 15 residues. V was trimmed by 5 bases and J by 4 bases, leaving 17 bases between them.

This clonotype was recorded at least ten times. The chain links TRBV28 to TRBJ1-2, with a tentative D call TRBD1 (5 bases). The length of the CDR3 is 16 residues. CDR1 is MDHEN and CDR2 is SYDVKM in the germline V gene. V lost 1 base, J lost 3 bases, and 15 bases lay in between. CDR3 nucleotides: TGTGCCAGCAGTTTATTTATCGGGGGTCCAGACTATGGCTACACCTTC. Residues: CASSLFIGGPDYGYTF.

As DNA, the CDR3 is TGTGCCAGCAGTGGCGACAGATATACGCAGTATTTT. It yields the protein CASSGDRYTQYF. The chain has TRBV12-3 or TRBV12-4 and TRBJ2-3; D might be TRBD1 (5 bases). V gave up 5 bases and J gave up 7 bases, with 10 bases separating them. The CDR3 contains 12 residues.

The chain joins TRBV12-3 or TRBV12-4 to TRBJ1-5; 7 bases align to TRBD1. This CDR3 spans 16 amino acids. V lost 0 bases to trimming and J lost 5 bases; unmatched junction nucleotides: 7. This CDR3 reads CASSLAGDRGYQPQHF. CDR3 nucleotide sequence: TGTGCCAGCAGTTTAGCCGGGGACAGAGGCTATCAGCCCCAGCATTTT.

V and J are TRBV28 and TRBJ1-5, with D uncertain. The V gene's germline CDR1 is MDHEN and CDR2 SYDVKM. This CDR3 comprises 12 residues. Trimming left V 4 bases short and J 4 bases short, with 5 bases between. This chain's CDR3 is CASSYENQPQHF. CDR3 in DNA: TGTGCCAGCAGTTACGAAAATCAGCCCCAGCATTTT.

The chain joins TRBV29-1 to TRBJ1-1; D is unclear. Trimming took off 3 bases at V and 3 bases at J, with 11 bases between the two ends. The germline V gene has CDR1 SQVTM and CDR2 ANQGSEA. The CDR3 covers 13 residues. CDR3: CSVDVRRDTEAFF. CDR3 nucleotides: TGCAGCGTTGACGTCAGAAGGGACACTGAAGCTTTCTTT.

This clonotype has just a few counts. This rearrangement joins TRBV6-5 to TRBJ2-1; tentative D call: TRBD2 (6 bases). The CDR3 extends over 17 amino acids. Germline-derived CDR1 and CDR2 are MNHEY and SVGAGI. V lost 0 bases and J lost 4, with 16 bases in between. Here the CDR3 reads CASSYSPLSGVYNEQFF. The CDR3 DNA reads TGTGCCAGCAGTTACTCACCCCTTTCGGGAGTATACAATGAGCAGTTCTTC.